This TCR beta chain derives from a study of blood T cell repertoires in COVID-19. This CDR3 spans 14 amino acids. Per germline, CDR1 MNHEY and CDR2 SVGAGI. The V end was cut by 2 bases, the J end by 5 bases, with 13 bases between. Original data processing: Counts of nucleated cells, estimated from reference gene primer amplification, were obtained. Data came from immunoSEQ multiplex PCR; TCRdb stores just in-frame clones and leaves some out. V and J calls and clone size follow that table, whereas D and trimming were derived from the DNA. Among about 190,000 clones listed, around nine tenths were seen once.

V usage is TRBV6-5 and J usage is TRBJ2-7, with D possibly matching TRBD1 (5 bases). The receptor was isolated from a woman aged 40-49 years who had recovered from COVID-19. The sequenced sample consisted of peripheral blood. The CDR3 here is CASSYVGQGHEQYF. Written as DNA, the CDR3 is TGTGCCAGCAGTTACGTGGGCCAGGGCCACGAGCAGTACTTC.